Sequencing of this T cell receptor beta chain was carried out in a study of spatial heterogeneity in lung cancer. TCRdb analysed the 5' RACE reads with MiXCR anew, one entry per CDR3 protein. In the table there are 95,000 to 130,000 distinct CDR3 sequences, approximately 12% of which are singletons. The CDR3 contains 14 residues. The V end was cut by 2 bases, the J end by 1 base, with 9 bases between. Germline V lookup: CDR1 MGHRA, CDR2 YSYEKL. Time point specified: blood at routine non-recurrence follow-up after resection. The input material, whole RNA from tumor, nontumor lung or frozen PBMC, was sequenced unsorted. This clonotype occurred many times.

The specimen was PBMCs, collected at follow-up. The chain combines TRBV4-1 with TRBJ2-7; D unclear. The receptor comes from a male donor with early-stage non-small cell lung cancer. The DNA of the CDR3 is TGCGCCAGCAGCCAACCTACAGCTTCCTACGAGCAGTACTTC. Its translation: CASSQPTASYEQYF.